Listed here are 13 T cell receptor beta chains from one sample, sequenced in a study of blood T cell repertoires in COVID-19 (dated by TCRdb to 2020 to 2021). Library prep was done by the immunoSEQ multiplex PCR assay. The source is immuneACCESS, and TCRdb retained only in-frame sequences with V and J called. Part of the clones is not carried over; for the studies checked, unresolved V genes explain less than half of this, and the remainder is unexplained. The sample data list under 200,000 clones, and 70% to 90% of these were observed just once. The ten largest clonotypes hold approximately 1.3% of the sample. The sample taken for sequencing was peripheral blood. All receptors come from a man aged 55 to 70 who had recovered from COVID-19.

This clone was recorded a few times. The chain carries TRBV3-1 (or the pseudogene TRBV3-2) and TRBJ1-1; a weak D match, TRBD1 (5 bases). The CDR3 covers 15 residues. V was cut by 1 base and J by 0 bases, with 9 bases left in between. In germline, CDR1 is LGHDT, CDR2 YNNKEL (reference sequence). The CDR3 protein is CASSQGGVVNTEAFF. As DNA, the CDR3 is TGTGCCAGCAGCCAAGGGGGGGTGGTGAACACTGAAGCTTTCTTT.

The gene calls are TRBV19 and TRBJ2-6, with D maybe TRBD1 (6 bases). The CDR3 contains 19 residues. Per the germline V gene, CDR1 is LNHDA and CDR2 is SQIVND (reference sequence). The germline V and J ends were trimmed by 3 bases and 1 base, with 19 bases remaining between them. CDR3 nucleotide sequence: TGTGCCAGTAGTATCGGCCGGCAGGGGCCTTATTCTGGGGCCAACGTCCTGACTTTC. Protein product: CASSIGRQGPYSGANVLTF.

This chain joins TRBV6-5 and TRBJ1-2, with TRBD1 matching 9 bases. There are 14 residues in the CDR3. Per germline, CDR1 MNHEY and CDR2 SVGAGI. J gave up 8 bases and V 7 bases, and 11 bases lay outside the gene matches. This chain's CDR3 is CASIIQGQGGGYTF. In nucleotides, the CDR3 is TGTGCCAGCATTATCCAGGGACAGGGAGGCGGCTACACCTTC.

This rearrangement joins TRBV7-8 to TRBJ2-1; D is unclear. The CDR3 spans 15 residues. The germline V and J ends were trimmed by 1 base and 8 bases, with 15 bases remaining between them. The germline V gene encodes CDR1 SGHVS and CDR2 FQNEAQ. This chain's CDR3 is CASSLELVRYDEQFF. The CDR3 coding sequence is TGTGCCAGCAGCTTAGAGCTGGTGAGATACGATGAGCAGTTCTTC.

The J gene is TRBJ1-5, the V gene TRBV28; D is ambiguous. This CDR3 is built from 14 residues. Per the germline V gene, CDR1 is MDHEN and CDR2 is SYDVKM. The V end lost 4 bases, the J end lost 2 bases, and 9 bases lay between the germline ends. CDR3 region: CASSSVEGNQPQHF. CDR3 in DNA: TGTGCCAGCAGTTCGGTGGAGGGCAATCAGCCCCAGCATTTT.

This clone was counted once. This rearrangement joins TRBV11-3 to TRBJ2-2; a weak D match, TRBD1 (6 bases). Germline CDR1 and CDR2: SGHNT and YENEEA. The CDR3 extends over 14 amino acids. Trimming stripped 5 bases from V and 3 bases from J, with 10 bases between. DNA of the CDR3: TGTGCCAGCAGCACTGGACAGTACACCGGGGAGCTGTTTTTT. This gives the protein CASSTGQYTGELFF.

This chain links TRBV14 with TRBJ2-3, with 7 bases matching TRBD2. The germline V gene encodes CDR1 SGHDN and CDR2 FVKESK. This CDR3 has 14 residues. Trimming cost V 3 bases and J 2 bases; bases outside gene matches: 2. CDR3 sequence: CASSQRGNTDTQYF. The CDR3 DNA reads TGTGCCAGCAGCCAGCGGGGGAACACAGATACGCAGTATTTT.

The chain is built from TRBV10-1 and TRBJ1-2; 9 bases align to TRBD1. The trim removed 7 bases at V and 6 bases at J, leaving 12 bases unmatched. This CDR3 comprises 15 residues. The germline V gene encodes CDR1 WNHNN and CDR2 SYGVQD (reference sequence). CDR3: CASNCRDRVGDGYTF. In DNA form, the CDR3 reads TGCGCCAGCAATTGCCGGGACAGGGTCGGGGATGGCTACACCTTC.

The chain employs TRBV18 and TRBJ1-1; the D is unclear. Trimming shortened V by 2 bases and J by 4 bases, and 14 bases separated the two germline ends. Germline V gives CDR1 KGHSH, CDR2 LQKENI. The CDR3 totals 15 residues. The CDR3 DNA is TGTGCCAGCTCACCAAGGGAGGGCGTTGGCACTGAAGCTTTCTTT. It encodes CASSPREGVGTEAFF.

The V gene is TRBV19, the J gene TRBJ1-5; unclear D gene. The CDR3 totals 13 residues. From germline, CDR1 is LNHDA and CDR2 SQIVND (reference sequence). V gave up 4 bases and J gave up 7 bases, with 11 bases separating them. For the CDR3, the DNA is TGTGCCAGTAGTAGTTCGGTCGGGCAGCCCCAGCATTTT. As protein: CASSSSVGQPQHF.

V usage is TRBV5-1 and J usage is TRBJ2-1; 11 bases agree with TRBD2. Germline values: CDR1 SGHRS, CDR2 YFSETQ. The V segment lost 4 bases and the J segment 6 bases; nucleotides outside the gene matches: 6. The CDR3 spans 15 residues. CDR3 sequence reads: CASSPSTSGANEQFF. CDR3 coding DNA: TGCGCCAGCAGCCCTTCGACTAGCGGGGCCAATGAGCAGTTCTTC.

The gene calls are TRBV6-1 and TRBJ1-2; 7 bases are shared with TRBD1. The length of the CDR3 is 16 residues. J was trimmed by 0 bases and V by 1 base; bases with no gene match: 5. Germline V gene sequence: CDR1 MNHNS, CDR2 SASEGT. Here the CDR3 DNA reads TGTGCCAGCAGTGAAGGAGGGACAGAAGCTAACTATGGCTACACCTTC. This encodes CASSEGGTEANYGYTF.

This clone has a handful of counts. The chain recombines TRBV5-1 with TRBJ1-3, with D uncertain. This CDR3 region has 15 residues. Germline V CDR1 and CDR2: SGHRS, YFSETQ. Trimming cost V 5 bases and J 4 bases, with 16 bases left between them. The CDR3 is CASSPDYRVGNTIYF. For the CDR3, the DNA is TGCGCCAGCAGTCCGGACTACAGAGTAGGAAACACCATATATTTT.